Shown below are 25 T cell receptor beta chains from a single sample sequenced in a study of molecular identifiers for immune sequencing clone quantification. Each CDR3 protein is one row after TCRdb ran MiXCR on the PCR reads. The sample shows about 89,000 distinct CDR3 sequences, 15% to 20% of them seen only once. Sequenced: naive CD8+ T cells from blood, with Jurkat cell RNA spiked in. The subset: FACS-sorted CD8+CD4-CCR7+CD45RA+ naive T cells. Receptors were obtained from a human donor in good health. Some libraries in this study had Jurkat cell RNA spiked in.

This clonotype was found many times. V gene TRBV12-3 or TRBV12-4 combines with J gene TRBJ1-2, with D hard to call. The CDR3 totals 9 residues. The V end was cut by 8 bases, the J end by 4 bases, with 2 bases between. The CDR3, as DNA: TGTGCCAGCGTCTATGGCTACACCTTC. This sequence encodes CASVYGYTF.

This clonotype appeared many times. This chain links TRBV6-5 with TRBJ1-3; the D is unclear. The CDR3 runs to 19 residues. The germline V gene has CDR1 MNHEY and CDR2 SVGAGI. V gave up 0 bases and J gave up 2 bases, with 20 bases separating them. Here the CDR3 reads CASSYSSLLDRQAGNTIYF. The DNA of the CDR3 is TGTGCCAGCAGTTACTCGAGTTTACTGGATAGACAAGCTGGAAACACCATATATTTT.

This clonotype was counted at least ten times. This sequence joins TRBV12-3 or TRBV12-4 and TRBJ2-6; D is undetermined. V dropped 4 bases and J dropped 6 bases, with 4 bases sitting between them. The CDR3 totals 12 residues. The CDR3 here is CASSYTANVLTF. CDR3 nucleotide sequence: TGTGCCAGCAGTTATACGGCCAACGTCCTGACTTTC.

This clonotype was found many times. The chain has TRBV7-9 and TRBJ2-7; 9 nucleotides agree with TRBD2. V was pared by 5 bases and J by 6 bases, with 2 bases of the junction left unmatched. The CDR3 runs to 12 residues. From germline, CDR1 is SEHNR and CDR2 FQNEAQ (reference sequence). CDR3 DNA: TGTGCCAGCAGCGGACTAGCGCCCGAGCAGTACTTC. It specifies CASSGLAPEQYF.

Ten or more counts support this clonotype. V gene TRBV4-3 combines with J gene TRBJ2-7; 9 nucleotides match TRBD1. Germline V gene data show CDR1 as LGHNA and CDR2 as YSLEER. CDR3 length: 16 amino acids. After removal of 0 bases from V and 3 bases from J, the junction contained 6 bases not matched to a gene. The CDR3 is CASSQDGTGPSYEQYF. The CDR3, as DNA: TGCGCCAGCAGCCAAGATGGGACAGGGCCCAGCTACGAGCAGTACTTC.

This clonotype has at least ten counts. The chain has TRBV6-6 and TRBJ2-3; D may be TRBD2 (5 bases). CDR1 is MNHNY, CDR2 SVGAGI, per germline (reference sequence). CDR3 length equals 13 residues. V dropped 6 bases and J dropped 2 bases, with 9 bases sitting between them. This CDR3 is CASRPGITDTQYF. Written as DNA, the CDR3 is TGTGCCAGCAGGCCCGGGATCACAGATACGCAGTATTTT.

There are many counts of this clonotype. The J gene is TRBJ2-5, the V gene TRBV7-2; D uncertain. The germline CDR1 and CDR2 sequences are SGHTA and FQGNSA. This CDR3 is built from 15 residues. Trimming removed 1 base from V and 5 bases from J, with 14 bases in between. The CDR3 DNA reads TGTGCCAGCAGCTTAGAAGCCCCCCTCGGGGAGACCCAGTACTTC. Protein: CASSLEAPLGETQYF.

J is TRBJ2-2 and V is TRBV28; D is undetermined. The CDR3 extends over 17 amino acids. The V end lost 6 bases, the J end lost 0 bases, and 17 bases lay between the germline ends. In germline, CDR1 is MDHEN, CDR2 SYDVKM. DNA of the CDR3: TGTGCCAGCAGCCCTCCCGTGAAATTAACGAACACCGGGGAGCTGTTTTTT. This codes for CASSPPVKLTNTGELFF.

In its sample, this clonotype was seen many times. This is likely a read error, given that the CDR3 carries no conserved phenylalanine or tryptophan at its end. It is unclear where the CDR3 begins or ends on the DNA, so no DNA is shown, and the CDR3 is as TCRdb lists it. The V call is TRBV7-8, the J call TRBJ2-1. Both ends counted, the CDR3 spans 8 residues. Germline CDR1 reads SGHVS; CDR2 reads FQNEAQ. CDR3 loop: CASRRRPP.

Regarding this clonotype: A much larger clone sits a single nucleotide away, making a read error possible. The V gene is TRBV20-1, the J gene TRBJ2-2, with D possibly TRBD1 on 5 matching bases. Germline V lookup: CDR1 DFQATT, CDR2 SNEGSKA (reference sequence). This CDR3 spans 15 amino acids. DNA of the CDR3: TGCGGTGCTAAACCTATTGGACAGAACACCGGGGAGCTGTTTTTT. This sequence encodes CGAKPIGQNTGELFF.

V and J are TRBV12-3 or TRBV12-4 and TRBJ2-7, with TRBD1 matching over 11 bases. The J segment lost 5 bases and the V segment lost 3 bases, leaving 6 bases of the junction unmatched. The CDR3 contains 15 residues. In DNA, the CDR3 is TGTGCCAGCAGTTTTTCGGACAGGGGGCACGACGAGCAGTACTTC. Translating gives CASSFSDRGHDEQYF.

The chain couples TRBV7-9 to TRBJ2-7; D is unclear. CDR3 length equals 17 residues. Trimming stripped 0 bases from V and 2 bases from J, with 17 bases between. The germline CDR1 and CDR2 sequences are SEHNR and FQNEAQ (reference sequence). CDR3 amino acids: CASSLAGGVEGTYEQYF. The CDR3 nucleotides are TGTGCCAGCAGCTTAGCCGGTGGGGTAGAAGGGACCTACGAGCAGTACTTC.

At least ten counts were recorded for this clonotype. J is TRBJ2-1 and V is TRBV27, with no clear D. Germline CDR1 reads MNHEY; CDR2 reads SMNVEV (reference sequence). The V end was cut by 4 bases, the J end by 4 bases, with 11 bases between. This CDR3 is 14 amino acids long. The CDR3 sequence is CASSSARNYNEQFF. Written as DNA, the CDR3 is TGTGCCAGCAGTTCCGCCCGGAATTACAATGAGCAGTTCTTC.

This clonotype was observed many times. The chain joins TRBV10-3 to TRBJ2-3, with 10 bases aligning to TRBD2. Germline V gene sequence: CDR1 ENHRY, CDR2 SYGVKD. The CDR3 covers 15 residues. V gave up 2 bases and J gave up 6 bases; unmatched junction bases: 5. The CDR3 DNA follows: TGTGCCATCAGTGAGAGCGGGAGGGTCGGTGATACGCAGTATTTT. Translated, it gives CAISESGRVGDTQYF.

This CDR3 reads CASSQDREDLFYEQYF. CDR3 DNA: TGTGCCAGCAGCCAAGATAGGGAGGATCTTTTTTACGAGCAGTACTTC. The rearrangement uses TRBV14 and TRBJ2-7; tentative D call: TRBD2 (6 bases). Trimming stripped 0 bases from V and 4 bases from J, with 16 bases between. The germline V gene has CDR1 SGHDN and CDR2 FVKESK. This CDR3 has 16 residues.

This clonotype appeared many times. V gene TRBV12-3 or TRBV12-4 combines with J gene TRBJ1-2, with D perhaps TRBD1 (6 bases). This CDR3 has 13 residues. V was shortened by 4 bases and J by 5 bases, with 11 bases between the two germline ends. The CDR3 nucleotides are TGTGCCAGCAGTTACCGGGACACGTATGGCTACACCTTC. Residues: CASSYRDTYGYTF.

This clonotype was picked up many times. This sequence joins TRBV5-1 and TRBJ2-5; D possibly corresponds to TRBD2 (6 bases). Trimming pared 0 bases from V and 1 base from J, leaving 10 bases between. The germline V gene encodes CDR1 SGHRS and CDR2 YFSETQ. The CDR3 is 15 amino acids. Here the CDR3 reads CASSLGGGFQETQYF. CDR3 DNA: TGCGCCAGCAGCTTGGGTGGGGGGTTCCAAGAGACCCAGTACTTC.

Details on this clonotype: One base away lies a much larger clone, so this may be a sequencing read error. This rearrangement joins TRBV6-5 to TRBJ2-1, with no clear D. This CDR3 contains 11 residues. Germline values: CDR1 MNHEY, CDR2 SVGAGI. CDR3 region: CACSSYDEQFF. CDR3 nucleotide sequence: TGTGCCTGCAGTTCCTACGATGAGCAGTTCTTC.

This clonotype was seen many times. The chain links TRBV5-1 to TRBJ2-7; no clear D. This CDR3 is 13 amino acids long. Germline V lookup: CDR1 SGHRS, CDR2 YFSETQ. V was shortened by 3 bases and J by 6 bases, with 13 bases between the two germline ends. CDR3 region: CASSSHPPGEQYF. The CDR3 DNA reads TGCGCCAGCAGCTCCCACCCGCCCGGCGAGCAGTACTTC.

This clonotype was seen repeatedly, ten times or more. CDR3 sequence (DNA): TGTGCCAGCAGTTTGCCCTCTCAGGGTGTAGAGCAGTACTTC. It codes for CASSLPSQGVEQYF. This chain uses TRBV28 with TRBJ2-7; D might be TRBD1 (5 bases). V was pared by 3 bases and J by 7 bases, with 16 bases between. Germline CDR1 is MDHEN and CDR2 is SYDVKM. The CDR3 totals 14 residues. Full variable domain (outside the CDR3, taken from reference TRBV28 and TRBJ2-7): DVKVTQSSRYLVKRTGEKVFLECVQDMDHENMFWYRQDPGLGLRLIYFSYDVKMKEKGDIPEGYSVSREKKERFSLILESASTNQTSMYLCASSLPSQGVEQYFGPGTRLTVT.

This clonotype was observed many times. DNA for the CDR3: TGTGCCAGCAGCCAAGTTACCGAGGGTTACAATGAGCAGTTCTTC. It specifies CASSQVTEGYNEQFF. The chain combines TRBV3-1 with TRBJ2-1, with a weak D call TRBD2 (5 bases). There are 15 residues in the CDR3. The ends were cut back, 1 base at V and 4 bases at J, with 11 bases in the middle. The germline gives CDR1 LGHDT, CDR2 YNNKEL (reference sequence).

The sample holds many counts of this clonotype. The J gene is TRBJ1-1, the V gene TRBV12-3 or TRBV12-4; D unclear. This CDR3 is 12 amino acids long. V shed 3 bases and J shed 10 bases, with 12 bases lying between them. The CDR3 DNA reads TGTGCCAGCAGTTTGTCGGGTTTCGGAGCTTTCTTT. Its protein product is CASSLSGFGAFF.

This clonotype was recorded at least ten times. The J gene is TRBJ2-3, the V gene TRBV7-9; D is possibly TRBD1 (6 bases). Germline CDR1 and CDR2: SEHNR and FQNEAQ (reference sequence). The CDR3 consists of 15 residues. The V end lost 5 bases, the J end lost 3 bases, and 15 bases lay between the germline ends. CDR3 region: CASSLWDKDTDTQYF. As DNA, the CDR3 is TGTGCCAGCAGCCTCTGGGACAAGGATACAGATACGCAGTATTTT.

CDR3 sequence reads: CSAPRENTGELFF. CDR3 nucleotides: TGCAGCGCACCCAGGGAGAACACCGGGGAGCTGTTTTTT. This chain uses TRBV29-1 with TRBJ2-2, with D tentatively TRBD1 (5 bases). The V end was cut by 7 bases, the J end by 1 base, with 10 bases between. CDR1 and CDR2 (germline): SQVTM, ANQGSEA. CDR3 length: 13 amino acids.

Only a few counts were recorded for this clonotype. A read error may be the cause here, since a much bigger clone is one base away. The chain employs TRBV5-4 and TRBJ2-7; perhaps D is TRBD1 or TRBD2 (5 bases each). The V gene's germline CDR1 is SGHNT and CDR2 YYREEE (reference sequence). The length of the CDR3 is 13 residues. The CDR3 DNA is TGTGCCAGCAGCGTCAGGGAGTCCTACAAGCAGTACTTC. This gives the protein CASSVRESYKQYF.